Below, 22 T cell receptor beta chains from the same sample are listed, as sequenced in a study of T cells in women clearing cervical HPV infection. TCRdb's copy holds only in-frame clones and misses some; the assay was immunoSEQ multiplex PCR. Recorded here are around 28,000 clones; the top ten clones represent roughly a sixth. The source material was blood buffy coat. These receptor sequences come from a woman aged 18 to 75 with a cervical HPV16 infection that either progressed to CIN3+ or cleared (not recorded which).

Of note for this clone: The CDR3 goes on 3 residues after the read ends, and that part is filled in from the germline J gene. Other DNA sequences in this sample translate to the same CDR3. The rearrangement links TRBV9 to TRBJ2-5, with D perhaps matching TRBD1 or TRBD2 (5 bases each). Trimming removed 2 bases at V and 5 bases at J, with 13 bases between. The CDR3 spans 14 residues. Germline V lookup: CDR1 SGDLS, CDR2 YYNGEE. Here the CDR3 reads CASSVAEGRETQYF. The CDR3 bases that were read are TGTGCCAGCAGCGTCGCAGAGGGGCGGGAGACC.

Of note for this clone: With the read ending 3 residues before the CDR3 end, the germline J gene is used to fill in that end. V is TRBV6-2 or TRBV6-3 and J is TRBJ2-5, with 11 bases matching TRBD2. With 5 bases clipped from V and 5 bases from J, the junction kept 4 bases outside the gene matches. The length of the CDR3 is 14 residues. Germline V gene lookup returns CDR1 MNHEY and CDR2 SVGEGT. CDR3 DNA (partial): TGTGCCAGCAGTACCCGACTAGCGGGGGAGACC. This codes for CASSTRLAGET. In full, the CDR3 reads CASSTRLAGETQYF.

As for this clone: The read ends 3 residues shy of where the CDR3 ends; the end is completed using the germline J gene. This chain joins TRBV6-2 or TRBV6-3 and TRBJ2-1, with TRBD1 matching 7 bases. Germline V lookup: CDR1 MNHEY, CDR2 SVGEGT. This CDR3 is 13 amino acids long. The V and J ends lost 6 bases and 4 bases, in that order; junction bases with no gene match: 3. The sequenced CDR3 bases are TGTGCCAGCAGAAAACAGGGGTACAATGAG. The encoded protein is CASRKQGYNE. The complete CDR3 protein is CASRKQGYNEQFF.

As regards this clone: The read terminates 3 residues before the CDR3 end, so the remaining end is supplied by the germline J gene. V and J are TRBV19 and TRBJ2-2; 9 bases fit TRBD1. Germline-derived CDR1 and CDR2 are LNHDA and SQIVND (reference sequence). The CDR3 is 15 residues long. Partial CDR3 DNA: TGTGCCAGTAGAGGGACAGGGCGGCCTAATGAAAAG. It encodes CASRGTGRPNEK. The whole CDR3 region reads CASRGTGRPNEKLFF.

A remark on this clone: Sequencing ends 3 residues short of the CDR3 end; the germline J gene provides the rest. The V call is TRBV12-3 or TRBV12-4, the J call TRBJ2-3; 7 bases are a match to TRBD1. The CDR3 extends over 15 amino acids. V gave up 5 bases and J gave up 2 bases; unmatched junction bases: 7. Partial CDR3 DNA: TGTGCCAGCAGTAAGACAGGGTTGGACACAGATACG. Its protein is CASSKTGLDTDT. The whole CDR3 region reads CASSKTGLDTDTQYF.

As concerns this clone: The read comes to an end 3 residues before the CDR3 does, leaving the germline J gene to fill in the end. The chain carries TRBV14 and TRBJ1-1; TRBD1 matches 7 bases. This CDR3 comprises 11 residues. Germline CDR1 is SGHDN and CDR2 is FVKESK. The sequenced part of the CDR3 DNA is TGTGCCAGCAGCCTACAGGGGTTA. Protein: CASSLQGL. The whole CDR3 sequence reads CASSLQGLAFF.

CDR3 region: CASSYSGIGGSYYEQYF. The sequenced CDR3 bases are TGTGCCAGCAGTTACTCGGGTATAGGCGGGAGCTACTACGAG. The chain has TRBV6-2 or TRBV6-3 and TRBJ2-7; 7 bases are a match to TRBD2. The read ends 3 residues early relative to the CDR3; the germline J gene fills the gap. The CDR3 totals 17 residues. V shed 0 bases, J shed 3 bases, and the junction held 11 bases outside the gene matches. Germline V gene lookup returns CDR1 MNHEY and CDR2 SVGEGT.

Comment on this clone: From the germline J gene comes the end of the CDR3, since the read stops 3 residues before it. This rearrangement joins TRBV7-2 to TRBJ1-2; no definite D call. This CDR3 region has 13 residues. CDR1 and CDR2 from the germline V gene are SGHTA and FQGNSA. The CDR3 bases that were read are TGTGCCAGCAGCGGACTAGTAACAGATACC. It encodes CASSGLVTDT. The entire CDR3 is CASSGLVTDTYTF.

About this clone itself: The read ends 3 residues early relative to the CDR3; the germline J gene fills the gap. The J gene is TRBJ2-1, the V gene TRBV30, with 10 bases matching TRBD1. The length of the CDR3 is 16 residues. The ends lost 5 bases at V and 3 bases at J; junction bases unmatched: 10. The germline CDR1 and CDR2 sequences are GTSNPN and SVGIG (reference sequence). The CDR3 DNA, read in part, is TGTGCCTGGGGCTTTTGGGGGACAGGGGTCTACAATGAG. It yields the protein CAWGFWGTGVYNE. The entire CDR3 protein is CAWGFWGTGVYNEQFF.

Remarks on this clone: The read comes to an end 3 residues before the CDR3 does, leaving the germline J gene to fill in the end. V usage is TRBV19 and J usage is TRBJ1-2; D is ambiguous. The CDR3 is made up of 12 amino acids. Germline assignment: CDR1 LNHDA and CDR2 SQIVND (reference sequence). CDR3 DNA (partial): TGTGCCAGTAGTAGTTACAAGAGAACC. This sequence encodes CASSSYKRT. The CDR3 reads in full as CASSSYKRTYTF.

A note on this clone: The read falls 3 residues short of the CDR3 end, and the missing part is taken from the germline J gene. The chain combines TRBV19 with TRBJ1-1; 7 bases are shared with TRBD1. CDR3 length: 16 residues. The V gene's germline CDR1 is LNHDA and CDR2 SQIVND (reference sequence). The V gene end was trimmed by 1 base and the J gene end by 0 bases; junction bases not matched to a gene: 5. The DNA read from the CDR3 is TGTGCCAGTAGTATAGCCCCGACAGGGTTGAACACTGAA. Translated, it gives CASSIAPTGLNTE. The full CDR3 protein reads CASSIAPTGLNTEAFF. Together with reference TRBV19 and TRBJ1-1, the CDR3 gives the full variable domain: DGGITQSPKYLFRKEGQNVTLSCEQNLNHDAMYWYRQDPGQGLRLIYYSQIVNDFQKGDIAEGYSVSREKKESFPLTVTSAQKNPTAFYLCASSIAPTGLNTEAFFGQGTRLTVV.

As concerns this clone: The read falls 3 residues short of the CDR3 end, and the missing part is taken from the germline J gene. The chain is built from TRBV20-1 and TRBJ2-3; 8 bases are a match to TRBD1. The germline gives CDR1 DFQATT, CDR2 SNEGSKA (reference sequence). This CDR3 contains 15 residues. The CDR3 sequence: CSARIRQGAGETQYF. The sequenced part of the CDR3 DNA is TGCAGTGCTAGAATAAGGCAGGGGGCCGGAGAGACG.

In the case of this clone: The read ends 3 residues shy of where the CDR3 ends; the end is completed using the germline J gene. The genes are TRBV9 and TRBJ2-5, with 8 bases matching TRBD2. V shed 6 bases and J 5 bases; nucleotides not matched to a gene: 6. CDR1 and CDR2 (germline): SGDLS, YYNGEE. This CDR3 has 13 residues. CDR3 DNA (partial): TGTGCCAGCACCCGAGCGGGAGAGGAGACC. Protein sequence: CASTRAGEET. The CDR3 in full is CASTRAGEETQYF.

As concerns this clone: The read terminates 3 residues ahead of where the CDR3 ends, so the germline J gene completes it. This chain uses TRBV19 with TRBJ1-5; weak D call: TRBD1 (5 bases). This CDR3 contains 15 residues. Germline CDR1 reads LNHDA; CDR2 reads SQIVND (reference sequence). The V and J ends lost 5 bases and 5 bases respectively, with 16 bases between them. This chain's CDR3 is CASSPGGGEYQPQHF. The sequenced part of the CDR3 DNA is TGTGCCAGTAGTCCCGGGGGAGGAGAATATCAGCCC.

Note on this clone: From the germline J gene comes the end of the CDR3, since the read stops 3 residues before it. V and J are TRBV7-2 and TRBJ1-1; 7 bases map to TRBD1. Germline values: CDR1 SGHTA, CDR2 FQGNSA. This CDR3 has 14 residues. The trim removed 5 bases at V and 7 bases at J, leaving 10 bases unmatched. CDR3 residues: CASSLYTGEIEAFF. Incomplete CDR3 DNA: TGTGCCAGCAGCCTATATACAGGGGAGATTGAA.

In regard to this clone: The read gets to within 3 residues of the CDR3 end, and the germline J gene fills in the rest. The gene calls are TRBV7-8 and TRBJ1-2, with D maybe TRBD1 (6 bases). Trimming pared 3 bases from V and 5 bases from J, leaving 16 bases between. The CDR3 extends over 15 amino acids. Germline CDR1 and CDR2: SGHVS and FQNEAQ. CDR3 sequence reads: CASSLETGEDYGYTF. CDR3 bases read: TGTGCCAGCAGCTTGGAGACAGGCGAAGATTATGGC.

Points on this clone: The read ends 3 residues before the CDR3 terminus; that terminus is restored from the germline J gene. The rearrangement links TRBV20-1 to TRBJ2-4, with TRBD2 identical over 12 bases. The CDR3 contains 15 residues. CDR1 DFQATT and CDR2 SNEGSKA come from the germline V gene (reference sequence). The CDR3: CSAVRTSGVQETQYF. The part of the CDR3 DNA that was read is TGCAGTGCTGTTAGGACTAGCGGGGTCCAAGAGACT.

Note on this clone: With the read ending 3 residues before the CDR3 end, the germline J gene is used to fill in that end. The chain uses TRBV20-1 and TRBJ1-5; tentatively, D is TRBD1 (6 bases). V lost 6 bases, J lost 5 bases, and 17 bases lay in between. The germline CDR1 and CDR2 sequences are DFQATT and SNEGSKA (reference sequence). The CDR3 runs 14 residues. Partial CDR3 DNA: TGCAGTGCCCTGGGGGCGGGAGGACATCAGCCC. Its protein product is CSALGAGGHQP. The whole CDR3 protein is CSALGAGGHQPQHF.

Concerning this clone itself: The read ends 3 residues shy of where the CDR3 ends; the end is completed using the germline J gene. The V gene is TRBV20-1, the J gene TRBJ2-7; 8 bases match TRBD2. The V segment lost 1 base and the J segment 2 bases; nucleotides outside the gene matches: 10. The CDR3 covers 16 residues. Per the germline V gene, CDR1 is DFQATT and CDR2 is SNEGSKA (reference sequence). The CDR3 sequence: CSARGPGLGNPYEQYF. The DNA read from the CDR3 is TGCAGTGCTAGAGGACCGGGACTAGGGAACCCCTACGAG.

Remarks on this clone: Coverage ceases 3 residues before the CDR3 finishes, and the germline J gene fills in the end. The chain has TRBV12-3 or TRBV12-4 and TRBJ2-3, with 11 bases fitting TRBD2. Trimming took 7 bases from V and 6 from J; bases not matched to a gene: 6. The CDR3 has 14 amino acids. CDR3 amino acids: CASTTSGRFDTQYF. CDR3 bases read: TGTGCCAGCACTACTAGCGGGAGATTTGATACG.

A word on this clone: The read is 3 residues too short to cover the CDR3 end, so that end is filled in from the germline J gene. This chain links TRBV20-1 with TRBJ2-1; the match to TRBD2 covers 8 bases. The J segment lost 4 bases and the V segment lost 6 bases, leaving 14 bases of the junction unmatched. Germline CDR1 reads DFQATT; CDR2 reads SNEGSKA (reference sequence). The CDR3 is 16 residues long. CDR3 protein: CSAPREGLGPYNEQFF. CDR3 DNA, as far as it was read: TGCAGTGCCCCCCGCGAGGGACTAGGGCCTTACAATGAG.

As concerns this clone: The read falls 3 residues short of the CDR3 end, and the missing part is taken from the germline J gene. The gene calls are TRBV7-9 and TRBJ2-2; no clear D gene. Germline V CDR1 and CDR2: SEHNR, FQNEAQ (reference sequence). The CDR3 spans 12 residues. CDR3 DNA (partial): TGTGCCAGCAGCTTAGACACTACACCG. Residues: CASSLDTTP. The CDR3 as a whole reads CASSLDTTPLFF.